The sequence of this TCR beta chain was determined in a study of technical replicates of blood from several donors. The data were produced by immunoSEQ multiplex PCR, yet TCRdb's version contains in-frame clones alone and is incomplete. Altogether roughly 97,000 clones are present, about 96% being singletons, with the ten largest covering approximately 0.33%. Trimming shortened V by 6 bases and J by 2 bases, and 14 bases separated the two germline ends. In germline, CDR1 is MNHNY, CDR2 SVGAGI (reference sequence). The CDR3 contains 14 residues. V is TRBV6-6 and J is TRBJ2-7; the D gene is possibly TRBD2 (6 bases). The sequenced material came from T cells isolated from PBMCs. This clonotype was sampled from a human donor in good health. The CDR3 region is CASSPLSGPYEQYF. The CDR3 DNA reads TGTGCCAGCAGCCCCCTTAGCGGCCCCTACGAGCAGTACTTC.